This TCR beta chain was obtained from a study of blood T cell repertoires in COVID-19. As for the study in general: Sites across the United States, Italy and Spain contributed samples from acute and convalescent COVID-19. T cells, B-cell-depleted T cells, or PBMCs provided the cDNA or gDNA that served as material.

The CDR3 covers 16 residues. V shed 0 bases, J shed 1 base, and the junction held 2 bases outside the gene matches. The germline V gene encodes CDR1 SGDLS and CDR2 YYNGEE. The method was immunoSEQ multiplex PCR; TCRdb's version includes in-frame clones alone and lacks a portion of them. This sample carries more than 100,000 clones, around 87% of them seen once, and the ten largest clones take around 3.4%. Sequenced input: peripheral blood. The J gene is TRBJ1-3, the V gene TRBV9, with 9 positions matching TRBD1. The receptor comes from a woman aged 55-69 years with acute or convalescent COVID-19. CDR3 DNA sequence: TGTGCCAGCAGCGTAGAGGGACAGGGATCTGGAAACACCATATATTTT. Translating it yields CASSVEGQGSGNTIYF. The full variable domain, completed using reference TRBV9 and TRBJ1-3, is DSGVTQTPKHLITATGQRVTLRCSPRSGDLSVYWYQQSLDQGLQFLIQYYNGEERAKGNILERFSAQQFPDLHSELNLSSLELGDSALYFCASSVEGQGSGNTIYFGEGSWLTVV.